This TCR beta chain stems from a study of cytomegalovirus exposure and HLA in healthy donors. Overall study context: Samples from HLA-typed donors yielded about 85 million unique TCRs in an early data release. Most donors, 70% to 85% of some 400 genotyped, fell in the Caucasian-associated ancestry cluster.

PCR used 60 Vbeta primers and 13 Jbeta primers. Profiling relied on immunoSEQ multiplex PCR, and the TCRdb table lists in-frame clones only, not all of them. Of 100,000 or so clones listed, roughly three quarters were seen once; the top ten hold 3.5% to 4.5%. The CDR3 runs 14 residues. V shed 4 bases, J shed 2 bases, and the junction held 2 bases outside the gene matches. Germline loops: CDR1 MNHEY, CDR2 SVGAGI. Specimen: PBMCs. The clonotype originates from a female donor in good health and CMV-seropositive. The rearrangement uses TRBV6-5 and TRBJ2-5; TRBD2 matches at 9 bases. CDR3 in DNA: TGTGCCAGCAGTTCCCTAGCGGGACAAGAGACCCAGTACTTC. Amino acids: CASSSLAGQETQYF.